This T cell receptor (beta chain) was documented in a study of human T cells and chemical hapten exposure. Study in general: Patches with 0.01% DPC went on the upper back, and the tests were read at 6 days.

Time point: patch test 3, about 24 weeks after DPC sensitization. Indicated treatment: therapeutic diphenylcyclopropenone sensitization with weekly scalp DPC. Phlebotomy was performed prior to application of every patch test. With regard to this clonotype: Its antigen is not identified.

Overall study results and limits: While controls formed fewer of them, expanded TCRs formed significantly more large CDR3 similarity clusters.

Germline values: CDR1 LGHNA, CDR2 YSLEER. Trimming at V came to 2 bases and at J to 6 bases, leaving 2 bases not matched to a gene. The CDR3 has 13 amino acids. TCRdb reanalysed the RACE reads using MiXCR and keeps one entry per CDR3 protein. The data show over 150,000 distinct CDR3 sequences, about 30% seen once. This chain joins TRBV4-3 and TRBJ1-1; 8 bases map to TRBD1. This receptor was identified in a woman aged 18-29 years with alopecia areata. Some clones in this sample may be carry-over from other donors' samples. The sample was whole blood, taken in connection with sensitization to the hapten diphenylcyclopropenone (DPC). DNA for the CDR3: TGCGCCAGCAGCCAACAGACAGGGGCTGAAGCTTTCTTT. Its translation: CASSQQTGAEAFF.